The source of this T cell receptor (beta chain) is a study of blood T cell repertoires in COVID-19. Study-level background: Acute and convalescent COVID-19 specimens originated in the United States, Italy and Spain. T cells, B-cell-depleted T cells, or PBMCs supplied cDNA or gDNA.

Authors' methods: Estimates of nucleated cell counts were drawn from the amplification of reference gene primers. Some clones are missing from TCRdb's copy, which holds only in-frame ones; the method was immunoSEQ multiplex PCR. D and trimming come from the DNA, and the V and J calls and clone size come from that table. The table records 200,000 to 300,000 clones, under 85% of them present only once. V shed 0 bases, J shed 6 bases, and the junction held 3 bases outside the gene matches. The germline V gene has CDR1 SGHNT and CDR2 YYREEE (reference sequence). The CDR3 consists of 14 residues. The receptor's source is a human donor in a cohort sampled during active COVID-19. V and J are TRBV5-4 and TRBJ1-5, with 7 bases that match TRBD1. Sequencing used peripheral blood. CDR3 coding DNA: TGTGCCAGCAGCTTGGCAGGGGGGACTCAGCCCCAGCATTTT. It encodes CASSLAGGTQPQHF.